This T cell receptor beta chain was sequenced in a study of CD8 T cells in ankylosing spondylitis. Study-level findings and limits: There was a TCR beta motif, made of several highly homologous variants, that appeared characteristic of ankylosing spondylitis blood.

Comment on this clonotype: Its antigen is unknown.

Each CDR3 protein gets one entry after TCRdb re-called the 5' RACE reads with MiXCR. This table holds under 850,000 distinct CDR3 sequences, 15% to 20% found once. Germline assignment: CDR1 SGHDT and CDR2 YYEEEE. The CDR3 totals 16 residues. Trimming removed 4 bases from V and 3 bases from J; junction bases left unmatched: 5. This TCR was recovered from a male donor with ankylosing spondylitis. Input material: blood, either unsorted or a sorted T cell fraction (not recorded which). This chain uses TRBV5-6 with TRBJ2-3; 13 nucleotides align to TRBD2. The CDR3 loop reads CASSPGLAGITDTQYF. The CDR3 coding sequence is TGTGCCAGCAGCCCGGGACTAGCGGGGATAACAGATACGCAGTATTTT.